What follows are 29 T cell receptor beta chains derived from one specimen sequenced in a study of CD8 T cells in ankylosing spondylitis (TCRdb year 2017). The method behind the library was 5' RACE. For sequencing, an Illumina HiSeq 2500 was employed. TCRdb itself trimmed the public reads at Q25 with fastp, ran MiXCR and retained productive beta chains. Rows matching on CDR3 protein sequence are summarized as one entry with the most common DNA and genes. The sample data list approximately 300,000 distinct CDR3 sequences, and approximately 20% of these were observed just once. In total, the top ten clones hold 7.5% to 9.5% of the sample. The sequencing sample was made of blood, either unsorted or a sorted T cell fraction (not recorded which). Receptors were obtained from a male donor with ankylosing spondylitis or in good health (not recorded which).

The chain joins TRBV12-3 or TRBV12-4 to TRBJ2-2; D call uncertain. Trimming took off 0 bases at V and 3 bases at J, with 5 bases between the two ends. The CDR3 contains 14 residues. The CDR3 is CASSLATYTGELFF. CDR3 nucleotides: TGTGCCAGCAGTTTAGCCACCTACACCGGGGAGCTGTTTTTT.

The chain links TRBV27 to TRBJ1-2; TRBD1 matches 8 bases. The V segment lost 0 bases and the J segment 9 bases; nucleotides outside the gene matches: 3. The CDR3 length is 13 residues. The germline V gene has CDR1 MNHEY and CDR2 SMNVEV (reference sequence). Written as DNA, the CDR3 is TGTGCCAGCAGTTTATCGGGACAGGAGCGCTACACCTTC. It is translated as CASSLSGQERYTF.

The chain is built from TRBV14 and TRBJ2-5; D is unresolved. V was trimmed by 4 bases and J by 3 bases, leaving 18 bases between them. CDR3 length equals 16 residues. Germline loops: CDR1 SGHDN, CDR2 FVKESK. The CDR3, as DNA: TGTGCCAGCAGCCCAAGGCACTTAGGAAAAAAAGAGACCCAGTACTTC. This gives the protein CASSPRHLGKKETQYF.

J is TRBJ2-3 and V is TRBV28; 8 bases agree with TRBD2. V was clipped by 5 bases and J by 1 base; unmatched bases: 5. This CDR3 region has 15 residues. Germline CDR1 and CDR2: MDHEN and SYDVKM. The chain's CDR3 is CASSGLAMGTDTQYF. CDR3 coding DNA: TGTGCCAGCAGTGGACTAGCTATGGGCACAGATACGCAGTATTTT.

The V gene is TRBV6-5, the J gene TRBJ2-2, with 14 bases that match TRBD2. Germline lookup yields CDR1 MNHEY and CDR2 SVGAGI. This CDR3 is 18 amino acids long. Germline trimming cut 4 bases from V and 1 base from J; bases unmatched to any gene: 5. The CDR3 DNA is TGTGCCAGCAGTTCCCTGACTAGCGGGAGGGTGAACACCGGGGAGCTGTTTTTT. This codes for CASSSLTSGRVNTGELFF.

The sample holds many counts of this clonotype. This chain connects TRBV12-3 or TRBV12-4 to TRBJ1-3, with D possibly matching TRBD1 (5 bases). The CDR3 is made up of 15 amino acids. The V end lost 7 bases, the J end lost 4 bases, and 17 bases lay between the germline ends. In nucleotides, the CDR3 is TGTGCCAGCACCCCCGGGGGAGGGGTAGGAAACACCATATATTTT. It yields the protein CASTPGGGVGNTIYF.

This clonotype was detected a few times. The chain combines TRBV3-1 with TRBJ1-5; TRBD1 matches at 8 bases. Germline CDR1 is LGHDT and CDR2 is YNNKEL (reference sequence). CDR3 length: 15 amino acids. Germline trimming cut 3 bases from V and 4 bases from J; bases unmatched to any gene: 5. The CDR3: CASSQATGANQPQHF. The CDR3 DNA reads as TGTGCCAGCAGCCAGGCGACAGGGGCTAATCAGCCCCAGCATTTT. Using reference TRBV3-1 and TRBJ1-5 for the parts outside the CDR3, the full variable domain is DTAVSQTPKYLVTQMGNDKSIKCEQNLGHDTMYWYKQDSKKFLKIMFSYNNKELIINETVPNRFSPKSPDKAHLNLHINSLELGDSAVYFCASSQATGANQPQHFGDGTRLSIL.

The CDR3 spells CASSLNPGLLYGYTF. CDR3 nucleotides: TGCGCCAGCAGCCTCAACCCGGGACTGCTGTATGGCTACACCTTC. V and J are TRBV5-1 and TRBJ1-2; possibly TRBD1 for D (5 bases). V lost 4 bases and J lost 5, with 18 bases in between. Germline-derived CDR1 and CDR2 are SGHRS and YFSETQ. The CDR3 is 15 residues long. The full variable domain, its missing parts supplied by reference TRBV5-1 and TRBJ1-2, is KAGVTQTPRYLIKTRGQQVTLSCSPISGHRSVSWYQQTPGQGLQFLFEYFSETQRNKGNFPGRFSGRQFSNSRSEMNVSTLELGDSALYLCASSLNPGLLYGYTFGSGTRLTVV.

The J gene is TRBJ2-3, the V gene TRBV9; maybe TRBD1 (6 bases). CDR1 SGDLS and CDR2 YYNGEE come from the germline V gene. V lost 3 bases, J lost 3 bases, and 20 bases lay in between. There are 17 residues in the CDR3. CDR3 sequence (DNA): TGTGCCAGCAGCGAGCCTCAGGCAGGGGCGCAAACAGATACGCAGTATTTT. Encoded protein: CASSEPQAGAQTDTQYF.

Comments on this clonotype: A much larger clonotype is one base distant, so this may be a read error. This chain uses TRBV5-1 with TRBJ2-3, with 9 bases aligning to TRBD1. Germline loops: CDR1 SGHRS, CDR2 YFSETQ. The CDR3 has 14 amino acids. The CDR3 sequence is CVSRNGQGSDTQYF. CDR3 coding DNA: TGCGTCAGCCGTAATGGACAGGGGTCAGATACGCAGTATTTT.

On this clonotype: Germline is not matched at one junction end, which may reflect a read error. The genes are TRBV3-1 and TRBJ2-2; a possible D gene is TRBD2 (5 bases). The CDR3 covers 18 residues. The germline gives CDR1 LGHDT, CDR2 YNNKEL (reference sequence). CDR3 residues: CASSQVVTLIRNTGELSF. The DNA for the CDR3 is TGTGCCAGCAGCCAAGTCGTAACTCTCATCCGGAACACCGGGGAGCTGTCTTTT.

There are many counts of this clonotype. V and J are TRBV7-3 and TRBJ2-7; D is possibly TRBD2 (6 bases). The germline V and J ends were trimmed by 2 bases and 2 bases, with 16 bases remaining between them. The CDR3 length is 16 residues. Germline V gene sequence: CDR1 SGHTA, CDR2 FQGTGA. CDR3 protein: CASSLAPPGEPYEQYV. In DNA, the CDR3 is TGTGCCAGCAGCTTAGCACCTCCGGGAGAACCCTACGAGCAGTACGTC.

V is TRBV20-1 and J is TRBJ2-5; a weak D match, TRBD1 (6 bases). V was cut by 2 bases and J by 0 bases, with 13 bases left in between. The CDR3 consists of 15 residues. Looked up from germline, CDR1 is DFQATT and CDR2 is SNEGSKA (reference sequence). The CDR3 sequence is CSARPNTGNQETQYF. The CDR3 DNA follows: TGCAGTGCTAGACCAAATACAGGGAACCAAGAGACCCAGTACTTC.

The chain combines TRBV9 with TRBJ2-3, with D maybe TRBD2 (6 bases). V lost 0 bases, J lost 8 bases, and 16 bases lay in between. Germline CDR1 is SGDLS and CDR2 is YYNGEE. The CDR3 runs to 15 residues. The chain's CDR3 is CASSVEGSGEVTQYF. CDR3 bases: TGTGCCAGCAGCGTAGAAGGCTCGGGGGAGGTTACGCAGTATTTT.

The V and J genes are TRBV10-3 and TRBJ2-2, with TRBD2 identical over 13 bases. CDR3 length: 15 residues. Losses at the gene ends were 4 bases for V and 6 bases for J; bases not matched to a gene: 2. CDR1 ENHRY and CDR2 SYGVKD come from the germline V gene. CDR3 coding DNA: TGTGCCATCAGTGGGACTAGCGGGAGTGCCGGGGAGCTGTTTTTT. This translates into CAISGTSGSAGELFF.

The rearrangement links TRBV5-1 to TRBJ1-2; tentative D call: TRBD1 (5 bases). The CDR3 runs to 16 residues. Looked up from germline, CDR1 is SGHRS and CDR2 is YFSETQ. V lost 1 base, J lost 5 bases, and 18 bases lay in between. CDR3 nucleotide sequence: TGCGCCAGCAGCTTGATCCCACAGGCTAGTGCATATGGCTACACCTTC. Protein product: CASSLIPQASAYGYTF.

In this sample, this clonotype turned up a few times. This chain links TRBV5-5 with TRBJ2-3; tentatively, D is TRBD1 or TRBD2 (5 bases each). Germline assignment: CDR1 SGHKS and CDR2 YYEKEE (reference sequence). This CDR3 spans 15 amino acids. V lost 0 bases, J lost 4 bases, and 12 bases lay in between. CDR3 amino acids: CASSLEWGSADTQYF. In DNA, the CDR3 is TGTGCCAGCAGCTTGGAATGGGGGAGTGCAGATACGCAGTATTTT. The variable domain in full, with the rest retrieved from reference TRBV5-5 and TRBJ2-3, is DAGVTQSPTHLIKTRGQQVTLRCSPISGHKSVSWYQQVLGQGPQFIFQYYEKEERGRGNFPDRFSARQFPNYSSELNVNALLLGDSALYLCASSLEWGSADTQYFGPGTRLTVL.

There are a few counts of this clonotype. The chain combines TRBV20-1 with TRBJ2-1, with 7 bases lining up with TRBD1. This CDR3 has 12 residues. The V gene end was trimmed by 4 bases and the J gene end by 5 bases; junction bases not matched to a gene: 2. Germline assignment: CDR1 DFQATT and CDR2 SNEGSKA (reference sequence). The CDR3 region is CSAKDRNNEQFF. The DNA for the CDR3 is TGCAGTGCTAAGGACAGGAACAATGAGCAGTTCTTC.

This rearrangement joins TRBV3-1 to TRBJ2-2; a possible D gene is TRBD1 (6 bases). Germline CDR1 reads LGHDT; CDR2 reads YNNKEL (reference sequence). The V end was cut by 2 bases, the J end by 0 bases, with 13 bases between. This CDR3 has 17 residues. For the CDR3, the DNA is TGTGCCAGCAGCCAAAACCGACAGGCTTCGAACACCGGGGAGCTGTTTTTT. Translation: CASSQNRQASNTGELFF.

The chain couples TRBV12-3 or TRBV12-4 to TRBJ1-6; 9 bases align to TRBD1. This CDR3 is 14 amino acids long. Unmatched junction bases numbered 5, after V lost 7 bases and J lost 7 bases. The CDR3 bases are TGTGCCAGCATTCTGACAGGGGGGAATTCACCCCTCCACTTT. This gives the protein CASILTGGNSPLHF.

This chain joins TRBV9 and TRBJ2-3, with TRBD2 identical over 9 bases. V was clipped by 4 bases and J by 0 bases; unmatched bases: 9. This CDR3 region has 17 residues. Germline CDR1 SGDLS, CDR2 YYNGEE. CDR3 nucleotide sequence: TGTGCCAGCAGCTCCATGGGAGCGGGGGGCAGCACAGATACGCAGTATTTT. Its translation: CASSSMGAGGSTDTQYF.

This clonotype was detected only a few times. V usage is TRBV20-1 and J usage is TRBJ1-1; D ambiguous. CDR1 is DFQATT and CDR2 is SNEGSKA in the germline V gene (reference sequence). Between the trimmed V and J ends, which lost 0 bases and 5 bases, there was a span of 7 bases. The CDR3 is made up of 12 amino acids. For the CDR3, the DNA is TGCAGTGCTAGAGATGGGAATACTGAAGCTTTCTTT. Translated, it gives CSARDGNTEAFF.

This clonotype was detected a few times. The chain has TRBV2 and TRBJ2-2; D call uncertain. Germline V CDR1 and CDR2: SNHLY, FYNNEI. This CDR3 contains 15 residues. V shed 4 bases and J shed 1 base, with 10 bases lying between them. CDR3 sequence (DNA): TGTGCCAGCAGTGTCGCCAGGTTGAACACCGGGGAGCTGTTTTTT. Amino acids: CASSVARLNTGELFF. The full variable domain, rest sourced from reference TRBV2 and TRBJ2-2, is EPEVTQTPSHQVTQMGQEVILRCVPISNHLYFYWYRQILGQKVEFLVSFYNNEISEKSEIFDDQFSVERPDGSNFTLKIRSTKLEDSAMYFCASSVARLNTGELFFGEGSRLTVL.

This clonotype came up a few times. The chain uses TRBV9 and TRBJ2-5, with D perhaps matching TRBD2 (5 bases). The germline V gene has CDR1 SGDLS and CDR2 YYNGEE. Trimming cost V 2 bases and J 5 bases, with 16 bases left between them. The CDR3 runs to 15 residues. CDR3 sequence (DNA): TGTGCCAGCAGCGTCAACGGGGTGTCCTTGGAGACCCAGTACTTC. It specifies CASSVNGVSLETQYF.

The chain has TRBV5-8 and TRBJ2-2; no clear D gene. The CDR3 is 14 residues long. Germline V gene data show CDR1 as SGHTS and CDR2 as YDEGEE. V was cut by 2 bases and J by 4 bases, with 9 bases left in between. The CDR3 DNA is TGTGCCAGCAGCTTTACTACTTCCACCGGGGAGCTGTTTTTT. It is translated as CASSFTTSTGELFF.

The CDR3 bases are TGTGCCAGCAGCTTGGCGGGGGAAACTAGCACAGATACGCAGTATTTT. Translated, it gives CASSLAGETSTDTQYF. The rearrangement uses TRBV5-6 and TRBJ2-3; tentatively, D is TRBD2 (6 bases). CDR3 length: 16 amino acids. CDR1 and CDR2 (germline): SGHDT, YYEEEE. Trimming took off 0 bases at V and 0 bases at J, with 11 bases between the two ends.

The chain couples TRBV20-1 to TRBJ1-5; D uncertain. This CDR3 comprises 18 residues. CDR1 and CDR2 from the germline V gene are DFQATT and SNEGSKA (reference sequence). V lost 0 bases, J lost 0 bases, and 18 bases lay in between. CDR3 coding DNA: TGCAGTGCTAGAGATAGGAGACTGGGAGACTATAGCAATCAGCCCCAGCATTTT. It encodes CSARDRRLGDYSNQPQHF.

Many counts were recorded for this clonotype. This chain uses TRBV5-1 with TRBJ2-1; 9 bases fit TRBD2. This CDR3 spans 17 amino acids. Germline V gene data show CDR1 as SGHRS and CDR2 as YFSETQ. The V gene end was trimmed by 6 bases and the J gene end by 1 base; junction bases not matched to a gene: 11. DNA for the CDR3: TGCGCCAGCAACGAGATGGTAGCGGGAGATTCCTACAATGAGCAGTTCTTC. It codes for CASNEMVAGDSYNEQFF.

A note on this clonotype: The junction and the germline gene differ at one end; a read error may be behind it. The rearrangement uses TRBV10-3 and TRBJ2-5, with a tentative D call TRBD1 (6 bases). This CDR3 has 14 amino acids. The germline V gene has CDR1 ENHRY and CDR2 SYGVKD. CDR3 coding DNA: TGTGCCGTCAGTGGGGGCCGACAGTCCGAGACCCAGTACTTC. It yields the protein CAVSGGRQSETQYF.